This TCR beta chain was recorded in a study of blood T cells in healthy people across ages. Each of the donors had roughly 10 milliliters of peripheral blood drawn into EDTA-treated Vacutainer tubes. Study-wide results and limits: Bulk PBMC profiling left naive and antigen-experienced comparisons inconclusive. With age, beta diversity per million T cells declined roughly linearly, significantly by 40.

Trimming took 2 bases from V and 6 from J, leaving 14 bases between them. CDR1 and CDR2 from the germline V gene are MNHEY and SVGAGI. The CDR3 runs to 15 residues. In regard to this clonotype: Its antigen is as yet unknown.

Through a sample-barcoded 5' primer and a J-beta primer mix, a second PCR was run for about 6 to 12 cycles. TCRdb processed the 5' RACE reads anew with MiXCR; each CDR3 protein has one entry. Of about 1.5 million distinct CDR3 sequences in the sample, around 39% are singletons; the top ten hold around 8%. The sequence derives from a young woman in good health. The source material was blood. V is TRBV6-5 and J is TRBJ2-1; tentative D call: TRBD1 (6 bases). CDR3 sequence: CASSYRGTKPNEQFF. The CDR3 bases are TGTGCCAGCAGTTACAGGGGGACCAAACCCAATGAGCAGTTCTTC.